This T cell receptor beta chain was profiled in a study of blood T cell repertoires in COVID-19. This clone has a handful of counts. Trimming took 2 bases from V and 1 from J; bases not matched to a gene: 11. Germline-derived CDR1 and CDR2 are SGHDT and YYEEEE. The CDR3 has 19 residues. Some clones are missing from TCRdb's copy, which holds only in-frame ones; the method was immunoSEQ multiplex PCR. This sample has 70,000 to 95,000 clones, with roughly 81% found just once. The V gene is TRBV5-6, the J gene TRBJ1-3, with TRBD1 matching 11 bases. The sequence came from a woman aged 65 to 85 with acute or convalescent COVID-19. Sequencing was performed on peripheral blood. CDR3 nucleotide sequence: TGTGCCAGCAGCTTCCGGACAGGGGGCGCGGGGGATTCTGGAAACACCATATATTTT. Translated: CASSFRTGGAGDSGNTIYF.